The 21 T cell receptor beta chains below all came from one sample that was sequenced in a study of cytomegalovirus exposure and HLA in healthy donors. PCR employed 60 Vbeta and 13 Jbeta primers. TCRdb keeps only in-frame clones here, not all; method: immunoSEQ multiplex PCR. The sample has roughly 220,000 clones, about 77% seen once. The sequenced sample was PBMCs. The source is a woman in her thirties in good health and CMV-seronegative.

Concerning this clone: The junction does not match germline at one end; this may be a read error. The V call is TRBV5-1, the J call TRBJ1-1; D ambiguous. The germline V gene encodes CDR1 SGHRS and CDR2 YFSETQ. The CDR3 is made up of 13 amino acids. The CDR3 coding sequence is TGTGCCAGCAGCTCTAGGCGCCGAAGACCCCGGCTCTTT. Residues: CASSSRRRRPRLF.

The CDR3 region is CAIRDSREGETQYF. Here the CDR3 DNA reads TGTGCCATCAGGGACTCCCGGGAAGGGGAGACCCAGTACTTC. The chain couples TRBV10-3 to TRBJ2-5, with a tentative D call TRBD2 (5 bases). Germline loops: CDR1 ENHRY, CDR2 SYGVKD. Trimming cost V 6 bases and J 5 bases, with 16 bases left between them. This CDR3 spans 14 amino acids.

The CDR3 loop reads CASSVLGGSYNEQFF. The CDR3 bases are TGTGCCAGCAGTGTTCTGGGGGGCTCCTACAATGAGCAGTTCTTC. The chain joins TRBV6-4 to TRBJ2-1; the D gene is possibly TRBD2 (6 bases). The V gene's germline CDR1 is MRHNA and CDR2 SNTAGT. The CDR3 contains 15 residues. Trimming cost V 4 bases and J 0 bases, with 10 bases left between them.

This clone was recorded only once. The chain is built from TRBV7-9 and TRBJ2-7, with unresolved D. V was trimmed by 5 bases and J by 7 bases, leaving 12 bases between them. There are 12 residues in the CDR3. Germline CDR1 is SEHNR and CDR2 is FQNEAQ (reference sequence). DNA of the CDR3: TGTGCCAGCAGCGTGGCCGTGGAGGAGCAGTACTTC. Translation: CASSVAVEEQYF. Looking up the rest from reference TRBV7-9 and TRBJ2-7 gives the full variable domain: DTGVSQNPRHKITKRGQNVTFRCDPISEHNRLYWYRQTLGQGPEFLTYFQNEAQLEKSRLLSDRFSAERPKGSFSTLEIQRTEQGDSAMYLCASSVAVEEQYFGPGTRLTVT.

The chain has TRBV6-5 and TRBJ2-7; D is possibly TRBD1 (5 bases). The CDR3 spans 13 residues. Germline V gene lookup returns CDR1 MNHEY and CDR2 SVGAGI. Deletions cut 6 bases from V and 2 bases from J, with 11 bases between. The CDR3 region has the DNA TGTGCCAGCAGACTCACAGGAGCCTACGAGCAGTACTTC. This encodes CASRLTGAYEQYF.

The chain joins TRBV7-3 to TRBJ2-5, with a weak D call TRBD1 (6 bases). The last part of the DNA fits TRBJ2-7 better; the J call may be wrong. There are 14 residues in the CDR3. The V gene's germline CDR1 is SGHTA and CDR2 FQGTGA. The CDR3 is CASSLGSRGHEQYF. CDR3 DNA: TGTGCCAGCAGCTTAGGATCCAGGGGCCACGAGCAGTACTTC.

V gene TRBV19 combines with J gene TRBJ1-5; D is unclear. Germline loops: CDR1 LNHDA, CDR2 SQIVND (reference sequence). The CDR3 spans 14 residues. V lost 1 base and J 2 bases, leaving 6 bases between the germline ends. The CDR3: CASSIGRGNQPQHF. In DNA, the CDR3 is TGTGCCAGTAGTATAGGGAGAGGCAATCAGCCCCAGCATTTT.

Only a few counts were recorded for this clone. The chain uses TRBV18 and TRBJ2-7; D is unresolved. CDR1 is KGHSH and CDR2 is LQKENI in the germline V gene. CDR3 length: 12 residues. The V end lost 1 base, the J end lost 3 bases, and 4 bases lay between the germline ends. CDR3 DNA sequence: TGTGCCAGCTCACCACGGCTCTACGAGCAGTACTTC. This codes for CASSPRLYEQYF.

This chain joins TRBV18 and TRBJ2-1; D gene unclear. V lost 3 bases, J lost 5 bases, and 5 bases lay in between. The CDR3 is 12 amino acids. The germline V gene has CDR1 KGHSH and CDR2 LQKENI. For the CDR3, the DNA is TGTGCCAGCTCACCTACAAACAATGAGCAGTTCTTC. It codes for CASSPTNNEQFF.

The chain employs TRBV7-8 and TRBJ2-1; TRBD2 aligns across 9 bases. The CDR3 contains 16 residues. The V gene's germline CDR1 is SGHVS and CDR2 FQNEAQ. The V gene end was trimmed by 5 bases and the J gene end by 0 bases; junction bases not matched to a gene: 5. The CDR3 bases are TGTGCCAGCAGCGCGTTTAGCGGGAGCTCCTACAATGAGCAGTTCTTC. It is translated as CASSAFSGSSYNEQFF. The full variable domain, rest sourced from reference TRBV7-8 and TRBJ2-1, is GAGVSQSPRYKVAKRGQDVALRCDPISGHVSLFWYQQALGQGPEFLTYFQNEAQLDKSGLPSDRFFAERPEGSVSTLKIQRTQQEDSAVYLCASSAFSGSSYNEQFFGPGTRLTVL.

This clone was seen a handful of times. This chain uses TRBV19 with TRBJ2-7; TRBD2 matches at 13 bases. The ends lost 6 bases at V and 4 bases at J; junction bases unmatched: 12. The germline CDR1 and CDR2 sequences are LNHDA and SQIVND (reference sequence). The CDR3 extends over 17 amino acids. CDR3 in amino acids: CASSHTMGTSGKYEQYF. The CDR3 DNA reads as TGTGCCAGTAGCCATACTATGGGGACTAGCGGGAAGTACGAGCAGTACTTC.

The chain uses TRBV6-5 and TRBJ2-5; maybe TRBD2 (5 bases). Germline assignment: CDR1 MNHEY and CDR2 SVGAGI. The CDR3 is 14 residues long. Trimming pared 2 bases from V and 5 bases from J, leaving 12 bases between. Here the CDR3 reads CASSYTRERETQYF. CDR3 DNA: TGTGCCAGCAGTTACACAAGGGAGAGGGAGACCCAGTACTTC.

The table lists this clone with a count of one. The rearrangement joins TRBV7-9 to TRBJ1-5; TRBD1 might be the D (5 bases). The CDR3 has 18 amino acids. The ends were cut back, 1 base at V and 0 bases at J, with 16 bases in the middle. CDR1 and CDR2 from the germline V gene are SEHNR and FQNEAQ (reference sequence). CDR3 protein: CASSLGTDSLLSNQPQHF. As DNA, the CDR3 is TGTGCCAGCAGCTTAGGTACTGACAGCCTTCTTAGCAATCAGCCCCAGCATTTT.

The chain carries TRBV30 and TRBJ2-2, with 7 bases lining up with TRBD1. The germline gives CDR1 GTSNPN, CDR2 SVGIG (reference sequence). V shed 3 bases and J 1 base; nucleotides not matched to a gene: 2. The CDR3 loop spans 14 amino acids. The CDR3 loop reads CAWRQGRNTGELFF. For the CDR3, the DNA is TGTGCCTGGAGACAGGGGAGGAACACCGGGGAGCTGTTTTTT.

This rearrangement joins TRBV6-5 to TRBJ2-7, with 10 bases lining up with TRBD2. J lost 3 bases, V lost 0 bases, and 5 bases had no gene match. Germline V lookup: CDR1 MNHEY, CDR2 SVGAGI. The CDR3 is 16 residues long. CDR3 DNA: TGTGCCAGCAGTTACTCCCAACTAGCGGGGCACTACGAGCAGTACTTC. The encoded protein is CASSYSQLAGHYEQYF.

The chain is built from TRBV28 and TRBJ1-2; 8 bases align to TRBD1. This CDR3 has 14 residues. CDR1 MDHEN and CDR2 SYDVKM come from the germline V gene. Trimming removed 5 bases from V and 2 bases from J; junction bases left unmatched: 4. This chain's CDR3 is CASSLGQGNYGYTF. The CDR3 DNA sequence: TGTGCCAGCAGTCTTGGACAGGGCAACTATGGCTACACCTTC.

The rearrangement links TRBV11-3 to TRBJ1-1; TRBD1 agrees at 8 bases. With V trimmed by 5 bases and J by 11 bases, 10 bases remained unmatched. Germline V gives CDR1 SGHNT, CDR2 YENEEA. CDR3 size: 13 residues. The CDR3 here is CASSPTGVLGAFF. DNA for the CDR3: TGTGCCAGCAGCCCGACAGGGGTTCTCGGGGCTTTCTTT.

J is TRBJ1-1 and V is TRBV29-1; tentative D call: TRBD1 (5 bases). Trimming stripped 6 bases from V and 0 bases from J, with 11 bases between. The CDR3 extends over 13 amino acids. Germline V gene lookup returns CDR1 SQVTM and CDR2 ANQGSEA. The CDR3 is CSVRGRMNTEAFF. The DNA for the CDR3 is TGCAGCGTGCGGGGACGGATGAACACTGAAGCTTTCTTT.

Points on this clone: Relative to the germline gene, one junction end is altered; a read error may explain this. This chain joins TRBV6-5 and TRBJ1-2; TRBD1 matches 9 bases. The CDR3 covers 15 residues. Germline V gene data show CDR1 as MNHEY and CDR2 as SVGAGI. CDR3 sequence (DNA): TGTGCCAGCAGTTACTCCGGACAGGGGAACTATGGCTACCCCTTC. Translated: CASSYSGQGNYGYPF.

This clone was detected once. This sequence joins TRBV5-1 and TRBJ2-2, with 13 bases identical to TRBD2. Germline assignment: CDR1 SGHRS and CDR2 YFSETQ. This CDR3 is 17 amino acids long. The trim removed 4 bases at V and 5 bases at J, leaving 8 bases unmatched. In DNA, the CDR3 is TGCGCCAGCAGCATGGGACTAGCGGGATTGGTAACCGGGGAGCTGTTTTTT. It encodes CASSMGLAGLVTGELFF. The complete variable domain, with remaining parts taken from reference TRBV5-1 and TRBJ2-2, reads KAGVTQTPRYLIKTRGQQVTLSCSPISGHRSVSWYQQTPGQGLQFLFEYFSETQRNKGNFPGRFSGRQFSNSRSEMNVSTLELGDSALYLCASSMGLAGLVTGELFFGEGSRLTVL.

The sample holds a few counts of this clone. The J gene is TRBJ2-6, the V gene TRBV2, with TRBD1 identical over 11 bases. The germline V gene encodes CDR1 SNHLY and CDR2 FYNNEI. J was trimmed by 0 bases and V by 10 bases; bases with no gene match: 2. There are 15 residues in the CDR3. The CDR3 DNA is TGTGCCATGGGACAGGGGGTCTCTGGGGCCAACGTCCTGACTTTC. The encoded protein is CAMGQGVSGANVLTF.